Listed below are T cell receptor beta chains from one sample, sequenced in a study of T-cell reconstitution after alpha-beta-depleted transplantation in children. TCRdb analysed the PCR reads with MiXCR anew, one entry per CDR3 protein. The data contain some 9,000 distinct CDR3 sequences, roughly 15% of them singletons. The source was PBMCs, mostly from graft donor cells, collected 60 days after TCRalphabeta/CD19-depleted stem cell transplant. These receptors originate from a girl in the first two years of life who had a stem cell transplant for combined immunodeficiency, so the T cells may come from the graft donor. CDR3s include the opening cysteine and the closing phenylalanine or tryptophan. A D gene is named only where the DNA matches it firmly. Size is stated for part of the rows, as once, few or many counts, or as a class when the clone is expanded.

j_call | cdr3_length | v_call | d_call | clone_size | cdr3_nt | cdr3_aa
TRBJ2-7 | 13 | TRBV7-2 | NA | many | TGTGCCAGCAGCTTAAATTCCCCCTACGAGCAGTACTTC | CASSLNSPYEQYF
TRBJ2-7 | 15 | TRBV28 | NA | many | TGTGCCAGCAGTTCCCTGGGGGTCGGTCGGTACGAGCAGTACTTC | CASSSLGVGRYEQYF
TRBJ1-5 | 14 | TRBV27 | NA | many | TGTGCCAGCAGTTATGGGGGGCAGGAACAGCCCCAGCATTTT | CASSYGGQEQPQHF
TRBJ2-1 | 18 | TRBV29-1 | TRBD2 | NA | TGCAGCGTTGCTTCGGCCAGGTCGGGACTAGCGATTTACAATGAGCAGTTCTTC | CSVASARSGLAIYNEQFF
TRBJ2-3 | 14 | TRBV10-3 | TRBD2 | NA | TGTGCCGTCGGACTAGCGGGAGGGCCAGATACGCAGTATTTT | CAVGLAGGPDTQYF
TRBJ1-6 | 15 | TRBV6-6 | TRBD1 | NA | TGTGCCAGCGACCGGGACAGGGTTTTCAATTCACCCCTCCACTTT | CASDRDRVFNSPLHF
TRBJ2-2 | 13 | TRBV7-3 | NA | many | TGTGCCAGCAGCGGGTCGAACACCGGGGAGCTGTTTTTT | CASSGSNTGELFF
TRBJ1-2 | 15 | TRBV4-3 | NA | few | TGCGCCAGCAGCCAAGATGGGGAGAGGGGCTATGGCTACACCTTC | CASSQDGERGYGYTF
TRBJ2-1 | 15 | TRBV12-3/TRBV12-4 | NA | many | TGTGCCAGCAGTCGACAGCCCAACTCCTACAATGAGCAGTTCTTC | CASSRQPNSYNEQFF
TRBJ2-1 | 15 | TRBV7-9 | NA | NA | TGTGCCAGCAGCTCGGCCAGTGATAACTACAATGAGCAGTTCTTC | CASSSASDNYNEQFF
TRBJ2-3 | 15 | TRBV5-1 | NA | few | TGCGCCAGCAGCTCCAGGCGCCTCAGCACAGATACGCAGTATTTT | CASSSRRLSTDTQYF
TRBJ2-1 | 15 | TRBV6-1 | NA | many | TGTGCCAGCAATAGGTTGGGAGGGGGAGACAATGAGCAGTTCTTC | CASNRLGGGDNEQFF
TRBJ2-1 | 11 | TRBV20-1 | NA | many | TGCAGTGCAGCTACGGTCGGTGAGCAGTTCTTC | CSAATVGEQFF
TRBJ1-5 | 13 | TRBV7-2 | NA | NA | TGTGCCAGCAGCTTAGTAGGCTCTCAGCCCCAGCATTTT | CASSLVGSQPQHF
TRBJ2-3 | 14 | TRBV12-3/TRBV12-4 | NA | many | TGTGCCAGCAGTTACAGTGCTAGCACAGATACGCAGTATTTT | CASSYSASTDTQYF
TRBJ2-5 | 15 | TRBV29-1 | TRBD2 | many | TGCAGCGTTGAAGTGGCGCGGGGGGGCGATGAGAGCCAGTACTTC | CSVEVARGGDESQYF
TRBJ2-3 | 14 | TRBV7-8 | TRBD2 | NA | TGTGCCAGCAGCTTACCGACTAGCGTAGATACGCAGTATTTT | CASSLPTSVDTQYF
TRBJ2-7 | 15 | TRBV14 | NA | many | TGTGCCAGCAGCCAGGGGGGACTCCTTCCCTACGAGCAGTACTTC | CASSQGGLLPYEQYF
TRBJ1-5 | 12 | TRBV29-1 | TRBD1 | many | TGCAGCGTAGGACAGGACAATCAGCCCCAGCATTTT | CSVGQDNQPQHF
TRBJ2-1 | 13 | TRBV20-1 | TRBD2 | medium-sized | TGCAGTGGCTTACTAGCGGGGAGCAATGAGCAGTTCTTC | CSGLLAGSNEQFF
TRBJ2-3 | 14 | TRBV4-2 | NA | few | TGTGCCAGCAGCCAGAGGGTTCGCACAGATACGCAGTATTTT | CASSQRVRTDTQYF
TRBJ1-2 | 16 | TRBV10-3 | TRBD1 | many | TGTGCCAGTTCTCGGACAGGGGACGAGACTAACTATGGCTACACCTTC | CASSRTGDETNYGYTF